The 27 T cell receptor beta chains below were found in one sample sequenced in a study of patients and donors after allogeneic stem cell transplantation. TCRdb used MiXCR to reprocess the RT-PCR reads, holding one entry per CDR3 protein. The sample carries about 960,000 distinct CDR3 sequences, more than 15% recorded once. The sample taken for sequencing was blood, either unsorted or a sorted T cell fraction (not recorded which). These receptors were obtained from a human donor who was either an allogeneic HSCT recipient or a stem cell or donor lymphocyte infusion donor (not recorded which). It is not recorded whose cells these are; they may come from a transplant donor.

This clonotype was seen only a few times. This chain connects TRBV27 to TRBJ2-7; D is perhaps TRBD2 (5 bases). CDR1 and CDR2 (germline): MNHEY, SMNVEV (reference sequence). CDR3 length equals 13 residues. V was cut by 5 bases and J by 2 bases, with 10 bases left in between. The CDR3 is CASSRERAYEQYF. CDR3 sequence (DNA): TGTGCCAGCAGTCGAGAGAGGGCCTACGAGCAGTACTTC.

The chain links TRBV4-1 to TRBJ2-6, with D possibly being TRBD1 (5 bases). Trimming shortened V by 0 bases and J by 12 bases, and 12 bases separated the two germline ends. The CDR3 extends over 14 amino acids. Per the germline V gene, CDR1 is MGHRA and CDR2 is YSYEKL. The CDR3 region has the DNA TGCGCCAGCAGCCAAGATTCAGGGTTGAGCGTCCTGACTTTC. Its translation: CASSQDSGLSVLTF.

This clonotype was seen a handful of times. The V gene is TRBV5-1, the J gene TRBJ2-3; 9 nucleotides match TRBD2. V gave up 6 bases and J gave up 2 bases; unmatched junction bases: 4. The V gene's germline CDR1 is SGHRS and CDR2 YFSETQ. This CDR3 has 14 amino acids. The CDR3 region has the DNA TGCGCCAGCAAGCGGGGGGATCTCACAGATACGCAGTATTTT. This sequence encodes CASKRGDLTDTQYF.

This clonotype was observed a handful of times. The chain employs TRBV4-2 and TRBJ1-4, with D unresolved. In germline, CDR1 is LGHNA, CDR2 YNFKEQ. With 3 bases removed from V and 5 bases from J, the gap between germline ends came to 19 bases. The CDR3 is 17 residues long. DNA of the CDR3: TGTGCCAGCAGCCACCAGGACCGAGTGGCCCTAAATGAAAAACTGTTTTTT. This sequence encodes CASSHQDRVALNEKLFF.

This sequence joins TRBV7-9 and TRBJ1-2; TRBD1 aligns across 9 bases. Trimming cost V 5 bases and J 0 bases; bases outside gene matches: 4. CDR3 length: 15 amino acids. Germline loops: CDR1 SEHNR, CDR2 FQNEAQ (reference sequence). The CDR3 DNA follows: TGTGCCAGCAGCGGACAGGGGATAACTAACTATGGCTACACCTTC. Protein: CASSGQGITNYGYTF.

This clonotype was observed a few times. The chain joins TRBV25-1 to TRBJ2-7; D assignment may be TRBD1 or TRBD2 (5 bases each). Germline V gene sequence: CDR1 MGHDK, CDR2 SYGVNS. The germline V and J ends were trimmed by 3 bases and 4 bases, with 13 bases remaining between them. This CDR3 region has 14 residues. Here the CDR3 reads CASSETGWGYEQYF. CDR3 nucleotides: TGTGCCAGCAGTGAGACGGGTTGGGGGTACGAGCAGTACTTC.

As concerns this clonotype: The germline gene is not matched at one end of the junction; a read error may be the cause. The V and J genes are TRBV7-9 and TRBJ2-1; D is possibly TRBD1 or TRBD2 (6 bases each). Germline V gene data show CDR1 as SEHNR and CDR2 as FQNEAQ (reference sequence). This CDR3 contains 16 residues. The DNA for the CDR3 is TGTGCCAGCAACTTAGTCCCGGGGGCCTCCTACAATGAGCAGTTCTTC. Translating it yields CASNLVPGASYNEQFF.

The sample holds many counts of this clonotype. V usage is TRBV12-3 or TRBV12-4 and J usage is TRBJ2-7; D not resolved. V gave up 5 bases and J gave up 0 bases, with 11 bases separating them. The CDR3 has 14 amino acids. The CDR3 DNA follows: TGTGCCAGCAGTCCAAGGGTCAGCTCCTACGAGCAGTACTTC. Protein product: CASSPRVSSYEQYF.

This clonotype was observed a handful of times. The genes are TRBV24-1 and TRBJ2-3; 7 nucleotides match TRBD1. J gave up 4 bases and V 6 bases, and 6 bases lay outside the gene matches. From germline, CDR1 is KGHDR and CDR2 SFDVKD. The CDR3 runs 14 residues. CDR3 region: CATSYPGGADTQYF. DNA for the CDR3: TGTGCCACCAGTTATCCAGGGGGTGCAGATACGCAGTATTTT.

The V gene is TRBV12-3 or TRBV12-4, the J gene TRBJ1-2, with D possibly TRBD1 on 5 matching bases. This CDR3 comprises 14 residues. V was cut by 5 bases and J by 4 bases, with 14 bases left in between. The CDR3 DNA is TGTGCCAGCAGTGCCCAGCAGGGCATCTATGGCTACACCTTC. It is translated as CASSAQQGIYGYTF.

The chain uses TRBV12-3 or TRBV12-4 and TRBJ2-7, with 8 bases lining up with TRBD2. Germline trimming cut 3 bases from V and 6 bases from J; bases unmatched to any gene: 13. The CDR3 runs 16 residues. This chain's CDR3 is CASSFYQAGVSSEQYF. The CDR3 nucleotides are TGTGCCAGCAGTTTCTACCAAGCGGGAGTAAGTTCCGAGCAGTACTTC.

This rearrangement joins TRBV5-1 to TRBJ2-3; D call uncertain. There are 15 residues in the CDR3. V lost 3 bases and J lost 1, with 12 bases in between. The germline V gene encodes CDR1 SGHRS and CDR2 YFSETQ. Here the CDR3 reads CASSWGDGRTDTQYF. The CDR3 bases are TGCGCCAGCAGCTGGGGTGACGGACGCACAGATACGCAGTATTTT.

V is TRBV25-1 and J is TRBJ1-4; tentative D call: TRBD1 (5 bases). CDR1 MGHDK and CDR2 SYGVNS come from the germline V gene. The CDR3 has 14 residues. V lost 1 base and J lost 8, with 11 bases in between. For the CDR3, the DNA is TGTGCCAGCAGTGAATGGGGGAGTAACGAAAAACTGTTTTTT. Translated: CASSEWGSNEKLFF.

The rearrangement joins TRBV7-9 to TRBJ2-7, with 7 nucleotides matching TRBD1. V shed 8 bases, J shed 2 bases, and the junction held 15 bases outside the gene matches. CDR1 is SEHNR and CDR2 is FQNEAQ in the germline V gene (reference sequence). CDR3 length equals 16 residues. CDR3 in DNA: TGTGCCAGCTCATTGGGGACAGTCATCGGAACCTACGAGCAGTACTTC. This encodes CASSLGTVIGTYEQYF.

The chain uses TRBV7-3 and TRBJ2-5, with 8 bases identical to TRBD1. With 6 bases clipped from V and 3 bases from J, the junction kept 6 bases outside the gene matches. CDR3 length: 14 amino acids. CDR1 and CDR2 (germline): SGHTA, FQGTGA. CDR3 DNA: TGTGCCAGCAGTGAAAGGACAGGGAAAGAGACCCAGTACTTC. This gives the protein CASSERTGKETQYF.

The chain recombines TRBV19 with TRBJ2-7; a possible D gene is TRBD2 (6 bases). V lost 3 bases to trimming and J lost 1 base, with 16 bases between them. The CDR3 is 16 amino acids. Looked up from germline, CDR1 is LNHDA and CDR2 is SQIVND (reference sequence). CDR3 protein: CASSILGTPGSYEQYF. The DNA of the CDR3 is TGTGCCAGTAGTATTCTCGGGACTCCCGGATCCTACGAGCAGTACTTC.

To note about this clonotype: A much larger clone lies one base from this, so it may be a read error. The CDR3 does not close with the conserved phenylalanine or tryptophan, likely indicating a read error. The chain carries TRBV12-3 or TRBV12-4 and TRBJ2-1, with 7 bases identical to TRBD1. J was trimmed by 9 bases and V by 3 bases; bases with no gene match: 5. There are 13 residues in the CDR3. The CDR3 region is CASSFGRDSEQFS. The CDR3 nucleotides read TGTGCCAGCAGTTTTGGCAGGGACAGTGAGCAGTTCTCC.

CDR3 region: CASSVEGGRGPPGELFF. The DNA for the CDR3 is TGTGCCAGCAGCGTAGAAGGAGGCCGAGGTCCCCCCGGGGAGCTGTTTTTT. This rearrangement joins TRBV9 to TRBJ2-2, with a tentative D call TRBD2 (5 bases). In germline, CDR1 is SGDLS, CDR2 YYNGEE. This CDR3 has 17 amino acids. V was pared by 0 bases and J by 6 bases, with 18 bases between.

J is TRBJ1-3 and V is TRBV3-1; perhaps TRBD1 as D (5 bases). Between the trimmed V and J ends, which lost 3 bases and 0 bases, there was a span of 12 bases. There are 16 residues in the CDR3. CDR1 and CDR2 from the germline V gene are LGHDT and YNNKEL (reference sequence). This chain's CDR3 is CASSHRDWYSGNTIYF. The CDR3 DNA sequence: TGTGCCAGCAGCCATCGGGACTGGTACTCTGGAAACACCATATATTTT.

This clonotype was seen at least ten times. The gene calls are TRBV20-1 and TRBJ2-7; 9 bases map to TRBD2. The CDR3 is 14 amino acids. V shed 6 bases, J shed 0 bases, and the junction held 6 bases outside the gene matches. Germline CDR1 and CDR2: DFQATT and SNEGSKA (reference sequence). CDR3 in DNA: TGCAGTGCCCCCTTAGCGGGGGTCTCCTACGAGCAGTACTTC. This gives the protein CSAPLAGVSYEQYF.

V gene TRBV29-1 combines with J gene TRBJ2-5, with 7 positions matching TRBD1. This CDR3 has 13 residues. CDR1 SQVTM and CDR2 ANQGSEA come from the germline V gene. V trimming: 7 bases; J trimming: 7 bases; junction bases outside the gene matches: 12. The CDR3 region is CSASGTEVVTQYF. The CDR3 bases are TGCAGCGCGTCCGGGACAGAGGTCGTGACCCAGTACTTC.

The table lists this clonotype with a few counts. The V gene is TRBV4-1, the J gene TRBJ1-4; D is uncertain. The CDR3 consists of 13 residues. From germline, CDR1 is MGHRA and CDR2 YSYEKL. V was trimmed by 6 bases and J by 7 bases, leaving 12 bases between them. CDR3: CASSPRAFEKLFF. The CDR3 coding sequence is TGCGCCAGCAGTCCCAGAGCTTTTGAAAAACTGTTTTTT.

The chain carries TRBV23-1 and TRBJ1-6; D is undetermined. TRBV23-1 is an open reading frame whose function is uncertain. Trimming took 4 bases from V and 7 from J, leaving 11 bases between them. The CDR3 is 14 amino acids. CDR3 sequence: CASSREGMNSPLHF. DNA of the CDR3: TGCGCCAGCAGTCGAGAAGGGATGAATTCACCCCTCCACTTT.

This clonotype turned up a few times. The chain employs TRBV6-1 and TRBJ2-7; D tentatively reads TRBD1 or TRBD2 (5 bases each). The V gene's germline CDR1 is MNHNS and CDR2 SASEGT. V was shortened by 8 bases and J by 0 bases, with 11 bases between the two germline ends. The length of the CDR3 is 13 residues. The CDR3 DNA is TGTGCCAGCGGGACGGGGCTCTCCTACGAGCAGTACTTC. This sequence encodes CASGTGLSYEQYF.

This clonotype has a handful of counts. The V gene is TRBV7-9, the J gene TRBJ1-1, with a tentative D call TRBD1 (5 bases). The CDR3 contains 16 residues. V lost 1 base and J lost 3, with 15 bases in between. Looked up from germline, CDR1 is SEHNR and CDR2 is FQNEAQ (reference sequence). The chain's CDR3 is CASSLGRAAVDTEAFF. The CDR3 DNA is TGTGCCAGCAGCTTAGGCAGGGCGGCGGTAGACACTGAAGCTTTCTTT.

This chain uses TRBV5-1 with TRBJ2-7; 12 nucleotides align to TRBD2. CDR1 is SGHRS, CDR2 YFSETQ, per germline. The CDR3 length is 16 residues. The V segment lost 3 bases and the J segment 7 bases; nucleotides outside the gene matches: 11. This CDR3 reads CASSWGGLAGTDEQYF. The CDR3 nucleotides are TGCGCCAGCAGCTGGGGTGGACTAGCGGGGACTGATGAGCAGTACTTC. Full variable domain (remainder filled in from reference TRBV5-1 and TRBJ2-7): KAGVTQTPRYLIKTRGQQVTLSCSPISGHRSVSWYQQTPGQGLQFLFEYFSETQRNKGNFPGRFSGRQFSNSRSEMNVSTLELGDSALYLCASSWGGLAGTDEQYFGPGTRLTVT.

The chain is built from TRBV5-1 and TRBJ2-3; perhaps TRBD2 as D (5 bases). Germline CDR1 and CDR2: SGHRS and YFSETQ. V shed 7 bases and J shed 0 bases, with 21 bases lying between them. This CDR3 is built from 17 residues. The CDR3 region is CASGLRAVGASTDTQYF. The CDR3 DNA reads TGCGCCAGCGGTCTGAGGGCAGTTGGCGCTAGCACAGATACGCAGTATTTT.